The T cell receptor beta chain under discussion was sequenced for a study of Tregs in tolerant kidney transplant recipients. The assay was immunoSEQ multiplex PCR, and TCRdb's table has in-frame clones only and misses some. Of tens of thousands of clones in the sample, 90% to 95% were seen once. The CDR3 consists of 16 residues. J gave up 6 bases and V 4 bases, and 5 bases lay outside the gene matches. The germline CDR1 and CDR2 sequences are LGHNA and YNFKEQ. As for this clone: Its antigen remains unknown.

Related graft donors supplied nonmyeloablative bone marrow transplants, and mixed chimerism was transient. Unstimulated Tregs (CD4+CD25+CD127-) and CD4+CD25- non-Tregs were sorted from PBMCs. Study results and caveats: Antigen-driven expansion was suggested because donor-specific Tregs expanded more than all Tregs in tolerant patients. Biological reproducibility was not directly addressed, but technical replication error appeared minimal.

The TCR sequence derives from a human patient who received a combined kidney and bone marrow transplant. The T cells may partly be graft donor cells. The chain combines TRBV4-2 with TRBJ2-3, with 15 positions matching TRBD2. The sample here was CD4+ T cells from blood (PBMCs), taken 24 months after the transplant. The CDR3 is CASSPRTSGGADTQYF. CDR3 nucleotide sequence: TGTGCCAGCAGCCCCCGGACTAGCGGGGGGGCGGATACGCAGTATTTT.